The 21 T cell receptor beta chains listed next were all sequenced from one sample in a study of cytomegalovirus exposure and HLA in healthy donors. The primer mix had 60 Vbeta and 13 Jbeta primers. Assay: immunoSEQ multiplex PCR; the TCRdb copy retains only in-frame clones and omits some. The repertoire consists of about 160,000 clones, with roughly 79% occurring once and the leading ten covering 1.3%. Sequenced material: PBMCs. The receptors stem from a man aged 25 to 40 in good health and CMV-seronegative.

As regards this clone: One junction end does not reproduce the germline sequence, and a read error may be involved. The chain combines TRBV9 with TRBJ2-2; TRBD2 aligns across 7 bases. The CDR3 spans 14 residues. Germline assignment: CDR1 SGDLS and CDR2 YYNGEE. CDR3 sequence: CASNDASGAGELFF. As DNA, the CDR3 is TGTGCTAGCAATGATGCTAGCGGTGCCGGGGAGCTGTTTTTT.

The chain recombines TRBV10-1 with TRBJ2-2; 8 nucleotides line up with TRBD1. V trimming: 6 bases; J trimming: 5 bases; junction bases outside the gene matches: 11. The CDR3 sequence is 16 residues long. The germline CDR1 and CDR2 sequences are WNHNN and SYGVQD (reference sequence). The CDR3 DNA reads as TGCGCCAGCAGCCCGACAGGGGAAGCGAGTACCGGGGAGCTGTTTTTT. This sequence encodes CASSPTGEASTGELFF.

The chain combines TRBV6-5 with TRBJ2-7; 9 nucleotides agree with TRBD1. This CDR3 region has 13 residues. Germline V CDR1 and CDR2: MNHEY, SVGAGI. J lost 2 bases, V lost 7 bases, and 3 bases had no gene match. In DNA form, the CDR3 reads TGTGCCAGCACCGGACAGGGGCCCTACGAGCAGTACTTC. This codes for CASTGQGPYEQYF.

The rearrangement joins TRBV5-4 to TRBJ2-1; tentative D call: TRBD2 (6 bases). The germline V and J ends were trimmed by 2 bases and 6 bases, with 18 bases remaining between them. The CDR3 extends over 16 amino acids. Germline assignment: CDR1 SGHNT and CDR2 YYREEE (reference sequence). The DNA of the CDR3 is TGTGCCAGCAGCTTACTCGGAGGGATGGGAGGCAATGAGCAGTTCTTC. Its translation: CASSLLGGMGGNEQFF.

The chain joins TRBV6-1 to TRBJ2-7; TRBD1 matches 8 bases. This CDR3 is built from 12 residues. CDR1 is MNHNS, CDR2 SASEGT, per germline. This CDR3 reads CLVTGGGYEQYF. The DNA of the CDR3 is TGTCTAGTAACAGGGGGTGGGTACGAGCAGTACTTC.

V gene TRBV10-1 combines with J gene TRBJ1-3; 9 bases map to TRBD1. CDR1 and CDR2 from the germline V gene are WNHNN and SYGVQD (reference sequence). V dropped 4 bases and J dropped 3; count of bases not matched to a gene: 10. The CDR3 is 17 residues long. Written as DNA, the CDR3 is TGCGCCAGCAGTGGTTCCGGGACAGGGACTTTTGGAAACACCATATATTTT. Its protein is CASSGSGTGTFGNTIYF.

The gene calls are TRBV9 and TRBJ2-7, with 7 bases identical to TRBD2. Trimming removed 0 bases from V and 3 bases from J; junction bases left unmatched: 6. The V gene's germline CDR1 is SGDLS and CDR2 YYNGEE. CDR3 length: 15 residues. CDR3 coding DNA: TGTGCCAGCAGCGTAGGGTGGGAGGGTTTCTACGAGCAGTACTTC. Its protein is CASSVGWEGFYEQYF.

The genes are TRBV19 and TRBJ1-2; 10 bases match TRBD1. V lost 7 bases to trimming and J lost 4 bases; unmatched junction nucleotides: 6. CDR3 length: 14 residues. Germline loops: CDR1 LNHDA, CDR2 SQIVND (reference sequence). The CDR3 sequence: CASTGTGAGYGYTF. The CDR3 DNA reads TGTGCCAGTACCGGGACAGGGGCGGGCTATGGCTACACCTTC. Full variable domain (missing parts from reference TRBV19 and TRBJ1-2): DGGITQSPKYLFRKEGQNVTLSCEQNLNHDAMYWYRQDPGQGLRLIYYSQIVNDFQKGDIAEGYSVSREKKESFPLTVTSAQKNPTAFYLCASTGTGAGYGYTFGSGTRLTVV.

The chain uses TRBV7-2 and TRBJ2-1; 7 positions agree with TRBD2. The CDR3 loop spans 15 amino acids. The V and J ends lost 1 base and 3 bases, in that order; junction bases with no gene match: 3. The germline gives CDR1 SGHTA, CDR2 FQGNSA. For the CDR3, the DNA is TGTGCCAGCAGCTTAGGGGCTAGCGGCTACAATGAGCAGTTCTTC. Amino acid sequence: CASSLGASGYNEQFF.

The CDR3 loop reads CASSHGLYEQYF. The CDR3 nucleotides are TGCGCCAGCAGCCACGGACTGTACGAGCAGTACTTC. The chain is built from TRBV10-1 and TRBJ2-7, with a tentative D call TRBD2 (5 bases). Germline CDR1 reads WNHNN; CDR2 reads SYGVQD (reference sequence). Deletions cut 6 bases from V and 4 bases from J, with 10 bases between. The CDR3 runs to 12 residues.

The chain joins TRBV2 to TRBJ2-2; TRBD1 aligns across 9 bases. Germline V lookup: CDR1 SNHLY, CDR2 FYNNEI. The CDR3 length is 17 residues. Trimming cost V 5 bases and J 2 bases; bases outside gene matches: 9. The CDR3, as DNA: TGTGCCAGCAGTCTTCCCGGGACAGGGATAAACACCGGGGAGCTGTTTTTT. This sequence encodes CASSLPGTGINTGELFF.

The chain combines TRBV5-1 with TRBJ2-5; no firm D call. V lost 0 bases and J 4 bases, leaving 7 bases between the germline ends. Germline V gene data show CDR1 as SGHRS and CDR2 as YFSETQ. The CDR3 length is 13 residues. The CDR3 DNA is TGCGCCAGCAGCTTGGTCACTCGAGAGACCCAGTACTTC. Its translation: CASSLVTRETQYF.

The chain has TRBV5-1 and TRBJ1-5; 9 bases are shared with TRBD1. The CDR3 runs to 15 residues. Germline values: CDR1 SGHRS, CDR2 YFSETQ. Trimming removed 3 bases from V and 0 bases from J; junction bases left unmatched: 1. The CDR3 DNA reads TGCGCCAGCAGCTGGACAGGGGATAGCAATCAGCCCCAGCATTTT. It is translated as CASSWTGDSNQPQHF.

This clone was detected only once. J is TRBJ1-1 and V is TRBV30; 8 nucleotides match TRBD1. The CDR3 extends over 15 amino acids. Trimming took 2 bases from V and 1 from J; bases not matched to a gene: 6. Germline V gene lookup returns CDR1 GTSNPN and CDR2 SVGIG (reference sequence). DNA for the CDR3: TGTGCCTGGAGTAAAACAGGGGGGCGGAACACTGAAGCTTTCTTT. Translation gives CAWSKTGGRNTEAFF.

This chain connects TRBV18 to TRBJ2-7; tentatively, D is TRBD2 (6 bases). The CDR3 covers 12 residues. With 3 bases removed from V and 3 bases from J, the gap between germline ends came to 6 bases. The germline CDR1 and CDR2 sequences are KGHSH and LQKENI. In DNA, the CDR3 is TGTGCCAGCTCACCGACTAGCTACGAGCAGTACTTC. Its protein is CASSPTSYEQYF.

The chain uses TRBV4-2 and TRBJ2-5; D may be TRBD2 (6 bases). This CDR3 spans 18 amino acids. Per germline, CDR1 LGHNA and CDR2 YNFKEQ. V was trimmed by 1 base and J by 0 bases, leaving 18 bases between them. For the CDR3, the DNA is TGTGCCAGCAGCCAAGGGCGAGACTTGGCGGGGAACCAAGAGACCCAGTACTTC. This translates into CASSQGRDLAGNQETQYF.

The CDR3: CASSGTGGADTQYF. CDR3 nucleotide sequence: TGTGCCAGCAGTGGGACAGGGGGCGCAGATACGCAGTATTTT. This rearrangement joins TRBV6-5 to TRBJ2-3; 12 bases align to TRBD1. CDR1 is MNHEY, CDR2 SVGAGI, per germline. V was clipped by 5 bases and J by 4 bases; unmatched bases: 1. The CDR3 length is 14 residues.

This chain uses TRBV6-6 with TRBJ2-1; TRBD2 might be the D (7 bases). Trimming took off 6 bases at V and 6 bases at J, with 15 bases between the two ends. The length of the CDR3 is 14 residues. CDR1 and CDR2 (germline): MNHNY, SVGAGI (reference sequence). The CDR3 protein is CASRTGGESNEQFF. CDR3 DNA sequence: TGTGCCAGCAGGACGGGGGGCGAGAGCAATGAGCAGTTCTTC.

This chain uses TRBV19 with TRBJ2-1; D might be TRBD2 (6 bases). The CDR3 sequence is 13 residues long. Per the germline V gene, CDR1 is LNHDA and CDR2 is SQIVND (reference sequence). Trimming left V 6 bases short and J 4 bases short, with 10 bases between. The CDR3 spells CASSQGGYNEQFF. The CDR3 DNA reads as TGTGCCAGTAGCCAAGGAGGGTACAATGAGCAGTTCTTC.

The chain has TRBV10-3 and TRBJ2-3; TRBD2 matches 8 bases. CDR1 is ENHRY, CDR2 SYGVKD, per germline. V was clipped by 3 bases and J by 0 bases; unmatched bases: 17. The length of the CDR3 is 20 residues. In DNA form, the CDR3 reads TGTGCCATCAGTGATTTCCCCGGGACTAGGGACTCCACTAGCACAGATACGCAGTATTTT. Translated, it gives CAISDFPGTRDSTSTDTQYF.

V and J are TRBV30 and TRBJ2-2, with 8 positions matching TRBD2. Germline CDR1 is GTSNPN and CDR2 is SVGIG (reference sequence). V trimming: 5 bases; J trimming: 6 bases; junction bases outside the gene matches: 8. The CDR3 length is 14 residues. CDR3 residues: CAWLSGSSAGELFF. The CDR3 DNA sequence: TGTGCCTGGCTGAGCGGGAGTTCGGCCGGGGAGCTGTTTTTT.